These 10 T cell receptor beta chains share one sample of origin, sequenced in a study of blood T cell repertoires in COVID-19. Produced via immunoSEQ multiplex PCR; TCRdb's table is partial and in-frame only. The sample holds some 290,000 clones; approximately 86% are singletons and the top ten take roughly 2%. Sequenced input: peripheral blood. Receptor source: a woman between 50 and 59 years old who had recovered from COVID-19.

The V gene is TRBV7-8, the J gene TRBJ1-5; 7 bases fit TRBD1. Germline V CDR1 and CDR2: SGHVS, FQNEAQ. This CDR3 contains 14 residues. The V gene end was trimmed by 4 bases and the J gene end by 6 bases; junction bases not matched to a gene: 6. CDR3 loop: CASSYRGGGQPQHF. DNA for the CDR3: TGTGCCAGCAGCTACCGAGGGGGCGGTCAGCCCCAGCATTTT.

The chain carries TRBV18 and TRBJ1-2, with 7 bases matching TRBD1. Per the germline V gene, CDR1 is KGHSH and CDR2 is LQKENI. The CDR3 consists of 15 residues. V lost 6 bases to trimming and J lost 3 bases; unmatched junction nucleotides: 10. The CDR3 sequence: CASSPDRAYHYGYTF. The CDR3 nucleotides read TGTGCCAGCTCCCCAGACAGGGCCTACCACTATGGCTACACCTTC.

The rearrangement links TRBV19 to TRBJ1-4; D not certain. The germline V gene encodes CDR1 LNHDA and CDR2 SQIVND (reference sequence). Trimming took 7 bases from V and 11 from J, leaving 11 bases between them. The CDR3 runs to 11 residues. The CDR3 region is CASIHQAKLFF. The CDR3 DNA reads as TGTGCCAGTATCCACCAGGCTAAACTGTTTTTT.

This clone was counted many times. V gene TRBV23-1 combines with J gene TRBJ1-5; the D gene is possibly TRBD1 (6 bases). TRBV23-1 is recorded as an ORF, its role being uncertain. The CDR3 covers 15 residues. V was pared by 0 bases and J by 7 bases, with 13 bases between. The CDR3 coding sequence is TGCGCCAGCAGTCAATCAGAACAGGGTGGACAGCCCCAGCATTTT. Protein: CASSQSEQGGQPQHF.

The chain joins TRBV10-3 to TRBJ2-6, with D perhaps matching TRBD2 (6 bases). This CDR3 comprises 14 residues. Trimming took off 7 bases at V and 0 bases at J, with 7 bases between the two ends. Germline V CDR1 and CDR2: ENHRY, SYGVKD. CDR3 residues: CAIMGGSGANVLTF. As DNA, the CDR3 is TGTGCCATCATGGGGGGCTCTGGGGCCAACGTCCTGACTTTC.

The chain links TRBV9 to TRBJ2-7, with D possibly being TRBD1 (6 bases). The CDR3 sequence is 17 residues long. Between the trimmed V and J ends, which lost 4 bases and 2 bases, there was a span of 22 bases. Germline lookup yields CDR1 SGDLS and CDR2 YYNGEE. CDR3 DNA sequence: TGTGCCAGCAGCCCGAGGGGGATAGGGACCACCCCCTACGAGCAGTACTTC. This sequence encodes CASSPRGIGTTPYEQYF.

The chain has TRBV9 and TRBJ1-2; 12 bases fit TRBD1. V was pared by 2 bases and J by 6 bases, with 5 bases of the junction left unmatched. Germline V gives CDR1 SGDLS, CDR2 YYNGEE. This CDR3 is built from 15 residues. The CDR3 sequence: CASSVTGTGGHGYTF. For the CDR3, the DNA is TGTGCCAGCAGCGTGACCGGGACAGGGGGCCATGGCTACACCTTC.

The chain is built from TRBV25-1 and TRBJ1-2, with D perhaps matching TRBD1 (5 bases). The V gene's germline CDR1 is MGHDK and CDR2 SYGVNS. Trimming shortened V by 4 bases and J by 1 base, and 10 bases separated the two germline ends. The CDR3 length is 14 residues. CDR3 amino acids: CASSGGGVNYGYTF. CDR3 in DNA: TGTGCCAGCAGTGGCGGGGGGGTTAACTATGGCTACACCTTC.

This clone occurred once. The chain carries TRBV29-1 and TRBJ1-2; D is ambiguous. V was pared by 5 bases and J by 8 bases, with 9 bases between. In germline, CDR1 is SQVTM, CDR2 ANQGSEA. CDR3 length equals 10 residues. CDR3 sequence (DNA): TGCAGCGTTTCGTCCGGGGGCTACACCTTC. Translated, it gives CSVSSGGYTF. Full variable domain (remainder filled in from reference TRBV29-1 and TRBJ1-2): SAVISQKPSRDICQRGTSLTIQCQVDSQVTMMFWYRQQPGQSLTLIATANQGSEATYESGFVIDKFPISRPNLTFSTLTVSNMSPEDSSIYLCSVSSGGYTFGSGTRLTVV.

The sample holds a few counts of this clone. The chain employs TRBV12-3 or TRBV12-4 and TRBJ1-1; D is possibly TRBD1 (6 bases). The CDR3 is 13 residues long. V was clipped by 6 bases and J by 6 bases, with 14 bases between them. CDR3 coding DNA: TGTGCCAGCAGCGGGACAAGGACAGCTGAAGCTTTCTTT. Its translation: CASSGTRTAEAFF.